This T cell receptor beta chain is from a study of shared clonotypes between healthy human individuals. Remarks on this clone: The antigen is undetermined.

Points from the study as a whole: A reduction in generation probabilities was seen for non-shared clonotypes relative to those shared by all four donors.

Here immunoSEQ multiplex PCR was the method, and the copy in TCRdb shows in-frame clones only, minus some. Among 640,000 or so clones listed, about three quarters were seen once. The V end lost 6 bases, the J end lost 4 bases, and 15 bases lay between the germline ends. This CDR3 has 13 amino acids. The germline CDR1 and CDR2 sequences are SQVTM and ANQGSEA. The source of this sequence is a woman aged 25 to 45 in good health. The sequenced sample consisted of memory CD4+ T cells sorted from blood. Regarding subset: CD45RA-negative fraction. This sequence joins TRBV29-1 and TRBJ2-5; tentatively, D is TRBD1 or TRBD2 (5 bases each). The CDR3 nucleotides read TGCAGCGTCCTCGGGACCCTTCGAGAGACCCAGTACTTC. Translation gives CSVLGTLRETQYF.